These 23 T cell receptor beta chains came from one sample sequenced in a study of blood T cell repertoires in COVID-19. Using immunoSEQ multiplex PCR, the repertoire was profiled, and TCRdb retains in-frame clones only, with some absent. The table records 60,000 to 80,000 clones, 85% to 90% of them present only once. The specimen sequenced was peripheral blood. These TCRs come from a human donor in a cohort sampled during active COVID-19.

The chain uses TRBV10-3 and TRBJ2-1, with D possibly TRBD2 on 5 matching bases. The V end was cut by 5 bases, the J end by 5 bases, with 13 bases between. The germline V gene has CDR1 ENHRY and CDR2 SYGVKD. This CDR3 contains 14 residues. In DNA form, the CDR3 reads TGTGCCATCAGTCGGGATTCAAACCACAATGAGCAGTTCTTC. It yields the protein CAISRDSNHNEQFF.

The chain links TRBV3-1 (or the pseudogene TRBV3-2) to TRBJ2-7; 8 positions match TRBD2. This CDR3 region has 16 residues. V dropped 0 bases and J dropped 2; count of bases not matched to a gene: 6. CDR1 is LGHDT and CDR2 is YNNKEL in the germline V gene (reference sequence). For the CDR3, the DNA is TGTGCCAGCAGCCAAGATCTGGGACTAGAGACCTACGAGCAGTACTTC. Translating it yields CASSQDLGLETYEQYF.

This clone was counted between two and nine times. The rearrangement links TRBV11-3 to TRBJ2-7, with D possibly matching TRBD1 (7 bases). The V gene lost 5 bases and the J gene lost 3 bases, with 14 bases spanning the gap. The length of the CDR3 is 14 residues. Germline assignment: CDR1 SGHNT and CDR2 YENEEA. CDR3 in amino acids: CASSPGGDSYEQYF. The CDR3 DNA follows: TGTGCCAGCAGCCCAGGAGGGGACAGCTACGAGCAGTACTTC.

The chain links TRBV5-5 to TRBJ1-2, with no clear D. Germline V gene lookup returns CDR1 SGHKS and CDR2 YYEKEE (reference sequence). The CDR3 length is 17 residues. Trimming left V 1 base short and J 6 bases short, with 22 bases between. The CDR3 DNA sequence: TGTGCCAGCAGCTTGACCCGGACGGGCCCTCGGGAGGATGGCTACACCTTC. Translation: CASSLTRTGPREDGYTF. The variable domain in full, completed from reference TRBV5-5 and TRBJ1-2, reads DAGVTQSPTHLIKTRGQQVTLRCSPISGHKSVSWYQQVLGQGPQFIFQYYEKEERGRGNFPDRFSARQFPNYSSELNVNALLLGDSALYLCASSLTRTGPREDGYTFGSGTRLTVV.

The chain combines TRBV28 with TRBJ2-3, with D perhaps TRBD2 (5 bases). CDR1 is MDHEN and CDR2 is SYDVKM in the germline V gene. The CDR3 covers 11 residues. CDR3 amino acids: CSLGDTDTQYF. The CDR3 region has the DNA TGTTCACTGGGAGACACAGATACGCAGTATTTT.

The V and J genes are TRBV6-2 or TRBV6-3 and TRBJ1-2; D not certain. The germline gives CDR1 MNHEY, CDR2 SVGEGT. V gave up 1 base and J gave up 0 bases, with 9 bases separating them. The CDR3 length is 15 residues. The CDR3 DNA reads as TGTGCCAGCAGTTACTTAGAATCCACTAACTATGGCTACACCTTC. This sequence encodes CASSYLESTNYGYTF.

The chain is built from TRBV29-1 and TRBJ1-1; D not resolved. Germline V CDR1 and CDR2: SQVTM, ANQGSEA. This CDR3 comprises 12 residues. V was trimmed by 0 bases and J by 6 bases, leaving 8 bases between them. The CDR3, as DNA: TGCAGCGTTGAAGAGGTGAGCTCTGAAGCTTTCTTT. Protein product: CSVEEVSSEAFF.

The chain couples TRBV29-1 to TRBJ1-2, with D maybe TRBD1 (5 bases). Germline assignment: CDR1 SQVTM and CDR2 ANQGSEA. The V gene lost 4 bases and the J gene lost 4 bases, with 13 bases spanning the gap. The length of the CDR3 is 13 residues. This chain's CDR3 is CSVGRGETYGYTF. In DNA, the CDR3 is TGCAGCGTTGGTAGGGGTGAGACCTATGGCTACACCTTC.

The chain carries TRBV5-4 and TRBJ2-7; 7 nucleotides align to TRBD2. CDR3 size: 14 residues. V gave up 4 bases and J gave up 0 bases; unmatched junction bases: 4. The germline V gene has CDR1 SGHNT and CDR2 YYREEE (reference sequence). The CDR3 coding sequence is TGTGCCAGCAGCCTCGGGACTAACTCCTACGAGCAGTACTTC. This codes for CASSLGTNSYEQYF.

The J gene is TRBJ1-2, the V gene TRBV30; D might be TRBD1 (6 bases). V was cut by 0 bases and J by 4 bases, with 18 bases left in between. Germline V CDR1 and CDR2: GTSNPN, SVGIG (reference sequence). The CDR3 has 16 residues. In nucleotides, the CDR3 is TGTGCCTGGAGTGTAACAGGGACACCCAGGGGCTATGGCTACACCTTC. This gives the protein CAWSVTGTPRGYGYTF. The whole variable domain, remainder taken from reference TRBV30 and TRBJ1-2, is SQTIHQWPATLVQPVGSPLSLECTVEGTSNPNLYWYRQAAGRGLQLLFYSVGIGQISSEVPQNLSASRPQDRQFILSSKKLLLSDSGFYLCAWSVTGTPRGYGYTFGSGTRLTVV.

The CDR3 sequence: CASGVAGGSYSTDTQYF. The DNA of the CDR3 is TGTGCTTCGGGGGTAGCGGGAGGGTCTTATAGCACAGATACGCAGTATTTT. This chain connects TRBV28 to TRBJ2-3; TRBD2 matches at 11 bases. The CDR3 covers 17 residues. Germline values: CDR1 MDHEN, CDR2 SYDVKM.

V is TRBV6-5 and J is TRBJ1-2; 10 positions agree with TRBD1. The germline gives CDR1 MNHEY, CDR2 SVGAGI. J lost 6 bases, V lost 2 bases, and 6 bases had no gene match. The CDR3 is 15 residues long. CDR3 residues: CASSYRDRGGHGYTF. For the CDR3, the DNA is TGTGCCAGCAGTTACCGGGACAGGGGAGGGCATGGCTACACCTTC.

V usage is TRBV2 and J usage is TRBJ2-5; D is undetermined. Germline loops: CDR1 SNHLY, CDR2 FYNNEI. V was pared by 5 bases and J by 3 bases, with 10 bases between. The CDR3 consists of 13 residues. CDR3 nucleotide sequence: TGTGCCAGCAGTCCCGTAGTTGAAGAGACCCAGTACTTC. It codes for CASSPVVEETQYF.

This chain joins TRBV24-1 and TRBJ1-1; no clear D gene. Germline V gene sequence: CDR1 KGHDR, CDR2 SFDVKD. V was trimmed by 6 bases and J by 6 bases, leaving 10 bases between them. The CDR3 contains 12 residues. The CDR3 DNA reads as TGTGCCACCAGTTATAAAGACTCTGAAGCTTTCTTT. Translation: CATSYKDSEAFF.

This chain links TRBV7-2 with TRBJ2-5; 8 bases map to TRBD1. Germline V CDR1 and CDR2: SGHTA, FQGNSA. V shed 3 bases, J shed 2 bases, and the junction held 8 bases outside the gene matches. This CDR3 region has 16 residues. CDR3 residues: CASSLGGTGPQETQYF. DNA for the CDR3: TGTGCCAGCAGCTTGGGTGGGACAGGCCCTCAAGAGACCCAGTACTTC.

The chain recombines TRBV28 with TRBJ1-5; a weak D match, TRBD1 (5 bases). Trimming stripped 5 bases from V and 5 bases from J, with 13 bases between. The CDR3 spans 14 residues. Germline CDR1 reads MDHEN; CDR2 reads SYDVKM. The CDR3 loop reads CASSTNRPDQPQHF. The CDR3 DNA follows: TGTGCCAGCAGTACCAACAGGCCCGATCAGCCCCAGCATTTT.

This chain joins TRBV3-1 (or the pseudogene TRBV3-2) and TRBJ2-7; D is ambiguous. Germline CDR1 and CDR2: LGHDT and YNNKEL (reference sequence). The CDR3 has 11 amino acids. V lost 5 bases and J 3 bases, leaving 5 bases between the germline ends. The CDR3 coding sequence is TGTGCCAGCAGCGTAAACTACGAGCAGTACTTC. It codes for CASSVNYEQYF.

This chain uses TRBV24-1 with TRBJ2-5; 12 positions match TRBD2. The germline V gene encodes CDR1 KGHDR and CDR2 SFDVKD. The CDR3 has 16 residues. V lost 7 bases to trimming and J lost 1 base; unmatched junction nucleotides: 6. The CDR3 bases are TGTGCCACCAGCCTCACTAGCGGGGGGACCCAAGAGACCCAGTACTTC. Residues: CATSLTSGGTQETQYF.

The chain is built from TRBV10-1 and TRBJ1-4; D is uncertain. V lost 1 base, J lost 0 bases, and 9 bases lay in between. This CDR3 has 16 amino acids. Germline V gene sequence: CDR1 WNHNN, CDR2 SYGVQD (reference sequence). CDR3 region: CASSEFADSTNEKLFF. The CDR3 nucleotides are TGCGCCAGCAGTGAGTTTGCGGACTCAACTAATGAAAAACTGTTTTTT.

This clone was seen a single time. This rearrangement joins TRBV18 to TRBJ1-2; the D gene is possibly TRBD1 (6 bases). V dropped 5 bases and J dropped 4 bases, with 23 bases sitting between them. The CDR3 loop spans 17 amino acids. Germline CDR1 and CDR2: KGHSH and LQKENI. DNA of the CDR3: TGTGCCAGCTCATCCTTTCCTCAGGCGTCAGGGGCCTATGGCTACACCTTC. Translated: CASSSFPQASGAYGYTF.

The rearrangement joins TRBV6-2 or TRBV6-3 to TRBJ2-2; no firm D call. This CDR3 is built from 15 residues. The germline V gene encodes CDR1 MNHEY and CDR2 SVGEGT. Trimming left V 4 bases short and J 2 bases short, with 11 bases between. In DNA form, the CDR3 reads TGTGCCAGCAGTTCCCAGACTGAAAACACCGGGGAGCTGTTTTTT. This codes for CASSSQTENTGELFF.

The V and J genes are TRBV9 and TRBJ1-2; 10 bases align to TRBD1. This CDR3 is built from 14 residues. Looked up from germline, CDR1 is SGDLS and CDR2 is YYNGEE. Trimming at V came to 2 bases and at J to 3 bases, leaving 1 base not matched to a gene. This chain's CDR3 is CASSVGTGDYGYTF. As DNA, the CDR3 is TGTGCCAGCAGCGTGGGGACAGGGGACTATGGCTACACCTTC.

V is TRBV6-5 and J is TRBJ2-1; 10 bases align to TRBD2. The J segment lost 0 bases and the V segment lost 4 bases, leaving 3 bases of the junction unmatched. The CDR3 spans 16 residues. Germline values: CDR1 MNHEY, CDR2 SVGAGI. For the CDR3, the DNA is TGTGCCAGCAGTTGGACTAGCGGAGGCTCCTACAATGAGCAGTTCTTC. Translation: CASSWTSGGSYNEQFF.